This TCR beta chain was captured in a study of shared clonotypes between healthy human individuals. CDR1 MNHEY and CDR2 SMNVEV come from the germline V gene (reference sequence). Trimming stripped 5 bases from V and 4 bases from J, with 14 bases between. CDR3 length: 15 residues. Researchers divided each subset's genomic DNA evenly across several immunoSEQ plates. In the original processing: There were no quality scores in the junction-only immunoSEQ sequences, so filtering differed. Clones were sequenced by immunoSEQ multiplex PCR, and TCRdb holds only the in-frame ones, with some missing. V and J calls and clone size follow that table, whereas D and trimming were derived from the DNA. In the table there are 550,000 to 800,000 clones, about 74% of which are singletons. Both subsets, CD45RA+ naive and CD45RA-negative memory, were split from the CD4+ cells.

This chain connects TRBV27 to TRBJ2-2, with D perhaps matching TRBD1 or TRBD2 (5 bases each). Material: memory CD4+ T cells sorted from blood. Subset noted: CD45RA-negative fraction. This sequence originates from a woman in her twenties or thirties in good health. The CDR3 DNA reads TGTGCCAGCAGTCTTGGGGGATTGGTCACCGGGGAGCTGTTTTTT. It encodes CASSLGGLVTGELFF.